This T cell receptor beta chain was identified in a study of metastatic and nonmetastatic thyroid tumors. Across the whole study: From malignant and benign thyroid patients, repertoires in blood and in tumor or nodule tissue were compared.

A few counts support this clone. Its specificity is not known. Trimming took 0 bases from V and 0 from J, leaving 11 bases between them. The CDR3 totals 17 residues. Germline CDR1 and CDR2: MNHEY and SVGEGT. Study findings and constraints: Malignant thyroid tumors reportedly exceeded benign nodules significantly in TCR beta diversity, with the difference appearing in blood and tumor.

TCRdb re-clonotyped the PCR reads through MiXCR. In the table there are about 52,000 clones, approximately 17% of which are singletons. Thyroid surgery was performed in patients who had received no treatment beforehand. The sample was blood. The rearrangement joins TRBV6-2 or TRBV6-3 to TRBJ1-4; the D is unclear. The receptor was isolated from a female donor with papillary thyroid cancer or a benign thyroid nodule (not recorded which). Some clones in this sample may be carry-over from other donors' samples. CDR3 sequence reads: CASSYSIPEATNEKLFF. CDR3 sequence (DNA): TGTGCCAGCAGTTACTCGATCCCGGAAGCAACTAATGAAAAACTGTTTTTT.